This T cell receptor beta chain was observed in a study of blood T cell repertoires in COVID-19. Across the whole study: The United States, Italy and Spain were the sources of the acute and convalescent COVID-19 samples. The cDNA or gDNA used as material had been derived from T cells, B-cell-depleted T cells, or PBMCs.

Authors' processing steps: The authors estimated nucleated cell counts from reference gene primer amplification. TCRdb keeps only in-frame clones here, not all; method: immunoSEQ multiplex PCR. V and J calls and clone size are as listed in that table; D and trimming were resolved from the DNA. The sample contains 95,000 to 150,000 clones, about 78% of which appear only once. This TCR derives from a man in his 70s with acute or convalescent COVID-19. Sequenced input: peripheral blood.

The CDR3 DNA reads as TGTGCCAGCAGTGCAACCCTCGGGAACATTCAGTACTTC. Translation: CASSATLGNIQYF. V is TRBV6-4 and J is TRBJ2-4; no reliable D call. Germline V gene sequence: CDR1 MRHNA, CDR2 SNTAGT. The CDR3 spans 13 residues. Trimming left V 4 bases short and J 7 bases short, with 11 bases between.